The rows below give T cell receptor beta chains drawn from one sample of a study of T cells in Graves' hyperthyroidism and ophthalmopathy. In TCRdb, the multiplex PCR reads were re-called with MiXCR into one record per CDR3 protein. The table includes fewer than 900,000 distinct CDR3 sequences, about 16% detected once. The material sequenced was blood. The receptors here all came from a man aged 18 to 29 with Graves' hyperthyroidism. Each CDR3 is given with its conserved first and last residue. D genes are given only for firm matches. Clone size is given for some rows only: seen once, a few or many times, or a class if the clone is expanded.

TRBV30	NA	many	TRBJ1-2	CAWSLPYYGYTF	TGTGCCTGGAGTTTGCCTTACTATGGCTACACCTTC
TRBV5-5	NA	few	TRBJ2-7	CASSVRQFYEQYF	TGTGCCAGCAGCGTAAGACAGTTTTACGAGCAGTACTTC
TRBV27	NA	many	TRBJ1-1	CASSLLGAEAFF	TGTGCCAGCAGTTTACTAGGAGCTGAAGCTTTCTTT
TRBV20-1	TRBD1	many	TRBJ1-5	CSAEGQGQPQHF	TGCAGTGCGGAGGGACAGGGACAGCCCCAGCATTTT
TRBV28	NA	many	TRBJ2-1	CASSLFRGPEQFF	TGTGCCAGCAGTCTCTTCCGGGGACCTGAGCAGTTCTTC
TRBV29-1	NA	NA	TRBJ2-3	CSVDPGPPTDTQYF	TGCAGCGTTGATCCGGGACCCCCCACAGATACGCAGTATTTT
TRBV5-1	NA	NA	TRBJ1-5	CASSERQDQPQHF	TGTGCCAGCAGCGAACGTCAAGATCAGCCCCAGCATTTT
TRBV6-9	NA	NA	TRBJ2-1	CASSYRNRFF	TGTGCCAGCAGTTACAGGAATCGGTTCTTC
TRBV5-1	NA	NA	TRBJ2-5	CASSLFHEYQETQYF	TGCGCCAGCAGCTTGTTTCACGAGTACCAAGAGACCCAGTACTTC
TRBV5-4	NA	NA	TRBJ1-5	CASSLGPERNQPQHF	TGTGCCAGCAGCTTGGGGCCGGAGCGCAATCAGCCCCAGCATTTT
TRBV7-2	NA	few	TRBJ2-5	CASSFPRLALGGETQYF	TGTGCCAGCAGCTTCCCCCGGCTAGCGTTAGGAGGTGAGACCCAGTACTTC
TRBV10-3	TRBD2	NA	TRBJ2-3	CAIRERGGTDTQYF	TGTGCCATCAGGGAGCGGGGGGGCACAGATACGCAGTATTTT
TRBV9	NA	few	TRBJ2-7	CASSPGPTIPPGEQYF	TGTGCCAGCAGCCCGGGACCCACGATCCCTCCGGGGGAGCAGTACTTC
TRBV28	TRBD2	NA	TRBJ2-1	CASSFGSGRYDEQFF	TGTGCCAGCAGTTTTGGTAGCGGGAGGTATGATGAGCAGTTCTTC
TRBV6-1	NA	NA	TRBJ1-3	CASRSYRSGNTIYF	TGTGCCAGCAGGTCGTACAGATCAGGAAACACCATATATTTT
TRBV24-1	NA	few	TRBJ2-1	CATSDFRTRLTYNEQFF	TGTGCCACCAGTGATTTTAGGACCAGGCTTACCTACAATGAGCAGTTCTTC
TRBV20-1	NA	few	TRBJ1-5	CSASRGYLAQHF	TGCAGTGCTAGCCGGGGTTATCTGGCCCAGCATTTT